A selection of T cell receptor beta chains follows, all from one sample in a study of CD8 T cells in Susac syndrome. TCRdb fed the immunoSEQ multiplex PCR reads into MiXCR, producing one record per CDR3 protein. The profile shows around 170,000 distinct CDR3 sequences, more than 85% of them singletons. Material: CD8+ T cells from PBMCs. These receptors all come from a human donor with Susac syndrome. The CDR3 runs from the conserved cysteine through the conserved F or W. Each record gives: D gene, V gene, J gene, clone size, CDR3 DNA, CDR3 protein. The D gene is left open where the match is weak. Some rows mark clone size as missing; the rest say once, few, many or name a class of expanded clone.

D: .
V: TRBV29-1
J: TRBJ2-5
size: .
DNA: TGCAGCGTTTGGGCCTCTCGGGAGACCCAGTACTTC
CDR3: CSVWASRETQYF

D: TRBD1
V: TRBV20-1
J: TRBJ2-7
size: .
DNA: TGCAGTGCTCCACATCCGGGACAGGGGATCGAGCAGTACTTC
CDR3: CSAPHPGQGIEQYF

D: TRBD2
V: TRBV20-1
J: TRBJ2-1
size: .
DNA: TGCAGTGCCGGGGGGAGCTCCTACAATGAGCAGTTCTTC
CDR3: CSAGGSSYNEQFF

D: TRBD2
V: TRBV13
J: TRBJ2-7
size: .
DNA: TGTGCCAGCAGCCTTGGACTAGCGGGAGGGCTGCAATACGAGCAGTACTTC
CDR3: CASSLGLAGGLQYEQYF

D: .
V: TRBV7-3
J: TRBJ2-1
size: .
DNA: TGTGCCAGCAGCTTCGTGGGGGGCCAGGATGAGCAGTTCTTC
CDR3: CASSFVGGQDEQFF

D: TRBD1
V: TRBV11-2
J: TRBJ2-1
size: .
DNA: TGTGCCAGCAGCCCCCGACAGGGGGTCAATGAGCAGTTCTTC
CDR3: CASSPRQGVNEQFF

D: .
V: TRBV7-9
J: TRBJ2-7
size: .
DNA: TGTGCCAGCAGCCGCCGGGACAAACCCTACGAGCAGTACTTC
CDR3: CASSRRDKPYEQYF

D: .
V: TRBV4-2
J: TRBJ2-1
size: .
DNA: TGTGCCAGCAGCCAAGTCAGCGACAGGTACAATGAGCAGTTCTTC
CDR3: CASSQVSDRYNEQFF

D: TRBD1
V: TRBV30
J: TRBJ2-1
size: .
DNA: TGTGCCTGGAGTCTCGGGACAGGGGGCGGTGAGCAGTTCTTC
CDR3: CAWSLGTGGGEQFF

D: .
V: TRBV29-1
J: TRBJ1-2
size: .
DNA: TGCAGCGTTCCCCAGGGAAATGGCTACACCTTC
CDR3: CSVPQGNGYTF

D: .
V: TRBV6-5
J: TRBJ1-5
size: .
DNA: TGTGCCAGCGGGGATCCTAATCAGCCCCAGCATTTT
CDR3: CASGDPNQPQHF

D: .
V: TRBV30
J: TRBJ1-1
size: .
DNA: TGTGCCTGGAGCGGAGTTGCGAACACTGAAGCTTTCTTT
CDR3: CAWSGVANTEAFF

D: .
V: TRBV19
J: TRBJ1-1
size: few
DNA: TGTGCCAGTAGCGACACTGAAGCTTTCTTT
CDR3: CASSDTEAFF

D: .
V: TRBV6-5
J: TRBJ2-7
size: .
DNA: TGTGCCAGCAGTGCAGACGGCTCCTACGAGCAGTACTTC
CDR3: CASSADGSYEQYF

D: .
V: TRBV7-6
J: TRBJ1-5
size: .
DNA: TGTGCCAGCAGCGTAGGGGACCAGCCCCAGCATTTT
CDR3: CASSVGDQPQHF

D: .
V: TRBV11-2
J: TRBJ2-7
size: .
DNA: TGTGCCAGCAGCACATTAACAGCCGAGCAGTACTTC
CDR3: CASSTLTAEQYF

D: .
V: TRBV4-2
J: TRBJ2-3
size: .
DNA: TGTGCCAGCAGCCAACGGAGGAACACGTTCACAGATACGCAGTATTTT
CDR3: CASSQRRNTFTDTQYF

D: .
V: TRBV5-4
J: TRBJ1-1
size: once
DNA: TGTGCCAGCAGCTTGAGGGAGGTGGGCACTGAAGCTTTCTTT
CDR3: CASSLREVGTEAFF

D: .
V: TRBV18
J: TRBJ2-5
size: .
DNA: TGTGCCAGCTCACCACCCACCGGGAACCAAGAGACCCAGTACTTC
CDR3: CASSPPTGNQETQYF

D: .
V: TRBV7-8
J: TRBJ2-4
size: .
DNA: TGTGCCAGCAGCTCCCCTGACAGTGAGATTCAGTACTTC
CDR3: CASSSPDSEIQYF

D: TRBD2
V: TRBV10-3
J: TRBJ2-1
size: once
DNA: TGTGCCATCAGGACTAGCGAACTCCATGAGCAGTTCTTC
CDR3: CAIRTSELHEQFF

D: .
V: TRBV5-5
J: TRBJ1-5
size: .
DNA: TGTGCCAGCAGCTTGGAGGCCTTAAGCGAGCCCCAGCATTTT
CDR3: CASSLEALSEPQHF

D: .
V: TRBV11-1
J: TRBJ2-1
size: .
DNA: TGTGCCAGCAGCTTAAGACAGCTCAATGAGCAGTTCTTC
CDR3: CASSLRQLNEQFF

D: .
V: TRBV3-1
J: TRBJ2-5
size: .
DNA: TGTGCCAGCAGCTATATTGACCTAACGAAGGAGGAGACCCAGTACTTC
CDR3: CASSYIDLTKEETQYF

D: TRBD1
V: TRBV2
J: TRBJ1-5
size: .
DNA: TGTGCCAGCAGGGGGACAGGGGGGTATCAGCCCCAGCATTTT
CDR3: CASRGTGGYQPQHF

D: TRBD1
V: TRBV12-3/TRBV12-4
J: TRBJ2-1
size: .
DNA: TGTGCCAGCAGTTTAGAGGGGGCCTCTGAGCAGTTCTTC
CDR3: CASSLEGASEQFF

D: .
V: TRBV15
J: TRBJ1-2
size: once
DNA: TGTGCCACCAGCGTTGGGACAACCTCTAACTATGGCTACACCTTC
CDR3: CATSVGTTSNYGYTF

D: .
V: TRBV7-9
J: TRBJ1-2
size: .
DNA: TGTGCCAGCAGCCTCCCGGGGGGAAAGGGCTACACCTTC
CDR3: CASSLPGGKGYTF

D: TRBD2
V: TRBV5-1
J: TRBJ2-1
size: .
DNA: TGCGCCAGCGGGACTAGCGGGAGTTTGAATGAGCAGTTCTTC
CDR3: CASGTSGSLNEQFF

D: .
V: TRBV18
J: TRBJ2-5
size: .
DNA: TGTGCCAGCCGGGGGCTAGATGCCCAAGAGACCCAGTACTTC
CDR3: CASRGLDAQETQYF

D: .
V: TRBV20-1
J: TRBJ1-1
size: .
DNA: TGCAGTGCCTCCGGGGGACTGGTTACTGAAGCTTTCTTT
CDR3: CSASGGLVTEAFF

D: TRBD2
V: TRBV30
J: TRBJ2-5
size: .
DNA: TGTGCCTGGACGGGTAGCGCCCGGGGGGGGACCCAGTACTTC
CDR3: CAWTGSARGGTQYF

D: .
V: TRBV19
J: TRBJ2-5
size: once
DNA: TGTGCCAGTAGTGCCGGGACAAGGGCCCCCGAGGAGACCCAGTACTTC
CDR3: CASSAGTRAPEETQYF

D: .
V: TRBV2
J: TRBJ2-7
size: .
DNA: TGTGCCAGCAGTGACCCCCGGCGGGACAGCTACGAGCAGTACTTC
CDR3: CASSDPRRDSYEQYF

D: .
V: TRBV7-9
J: TRBJ2-1
size: .
DNA: TGTGCCAGCACCATGAGGAATGAGCAGTTCTTC
CDR3: CASTMRNEQFF

D: .
V: TRBV30
J: TRBJ1-2
size: .
DNA: TGTGCCTGGAGTGTACGAAATCAGGGAGGTGGCTACACCTTC
CDR3: CAWSVRNQGGGYTF

D: TRBD2
V: TRBV15
J: TRBJ2-1
size: .
DNA: TGTGCCACCAGCAGAGATCGGGCGGGAGGTCACAATGAGCAGTTCTTC
CDR3: CATSRDRAGGHNEQFF

D: .
V: TRBV2
J: TRBJ1-1
size: .
DNA: TGTGCCAGAAACAGGGCTACGAACACTGAAGCTTTCTTT
CDR3: CARNRATNTEAFF

D: .
V: TRBV3-1
J: TRBJ1-5
size: few
DNA: TGTGCCAGCAGCCAAGTAGGCAATCAGCCCCAGCATTTT
CDR3: CASSQVGNQPQHF

D: .
V: TRBV12-2
J: TRBJ1-2
size: once
DNA: TGTGCAAGTCACCATATTAACTATGGCTACACCTTC
CDR3: CASHHINYGYTF

D: .
V: TRBV10-3
J: TRBJ1-1
size: .
DNA: TGTGCCATCAGGGAGGGTGGGAACACTGAAGCTTTCTTT
CDR3: CAIREGGNTEAFF

D: TRBD1
V: TRBV12-3/TRBV12-4
J: TRBJ1-1
size: .
DNA: TGTGCCAGCAGAGCACCGGGACAGCGAAACGCTGAAGCTTTCTTT
CDR3: CASRAPGQRNAEAFF

D: TRBD1
V: TRBV7-9
J: TRBJ2-7
size: .
DNA: TGTGCCAGCAGCCCCGGGACAGGGGGATTCTCCTACGAGCAGTACTTC
CDR3: CASSPGTGGFSYEQYF

D: .
V: TRBV14
J: TRBJ1-2
size: once
DNA: TGTGCCAGCAGCCAACCAGGGAAAGCTGGCTACACCTTC
CDR3: CASSQPGKAGYTF

D: .
V: TRBV3-1
J: TRBJ1-2
size: .
DNA: TGTGCCAGCAGCCGAGAGACGGCATTATCATATGGCTACACCTTC
CDR3: CASSRETALSYGYTF